Listed below are T cell receptor beta chains from one sample, sequenced in a study of T-cell memory formation after mild COVID-19. TCRdb processed the 5' RACE reads anew with MiXCR; each CDR3 protein has one entry. The sample gives about 430,000 distinct CDR3 sequences, approximately 24% of which show up once; 7% to 9.5% is in the top ten. Sequenced sample: PBMCs or a T cell subset sorted from them (not recorded which). The receptor source for this set is an adult woman who had mild COVID-19 (a few samples of this study predate the infection). Cell type and time point are not known. Each CDR3 is given without its conserved first and last residue. D genes are given only for firm matches. Rows give clone size only sometimes, using once, few, many, or a class for an expanded clone.

D	V	size	CDR3
TRBD2	TRBV11-2	few	ASSSLKGGGLETQY
TRBD1	TRBV2	few	ASSPLGTGGAEAEKLF
.	TRBV20-1	many	SALVEAYGYT
.	TRBV12-3/TRBV12-4	many	ASSLGGGKAEAF
.	TRBV4-3	.	ASSQWGSSYGYT
.	TRBV3-1	.	ASSQSGLGEAF
TRBD1	TRBV20-1	.	SARDDRGTEAF
.	TRBV15	few	ATSKGNQPQH
.	TRBV6-2/TRBV6-3	.	ASEASGRRQF
.	TRBV4-2	.	ASSQVSTYNEQF
.	TRBV15	few	ATSRDTSIWQY
.	TRBV12-3/TRBV12-4	many	ASTDTDTQY
TRBD1	TRBV6-6	.	ASSYPRTGQGNTEAF
TRBD1	TRBV11-3	.	ASSPPGRGLPYEQY
.	TRBV5-1	many	ASSLGSPNTGELF
.	TRBV29-1	few	SVAKTGSGTQY
.	TRBV5-4	few	ASSLEGGYSYEQY
.	TRBV7-8	.	ASSLGVPGEQF
TRBD2	TRBV4-3	few	ASSQDPGLAGVEQY
TRBD2	TRBV20-1	few	SARAGGSHMPSNEQF
.	TRBV5-1	.	ASSSQGFGTDTQY
.	TRBV2	few	ASRKGSRADTQY
TRBD1	TRBV7-9	many	ASSSSGETGGTNGYT